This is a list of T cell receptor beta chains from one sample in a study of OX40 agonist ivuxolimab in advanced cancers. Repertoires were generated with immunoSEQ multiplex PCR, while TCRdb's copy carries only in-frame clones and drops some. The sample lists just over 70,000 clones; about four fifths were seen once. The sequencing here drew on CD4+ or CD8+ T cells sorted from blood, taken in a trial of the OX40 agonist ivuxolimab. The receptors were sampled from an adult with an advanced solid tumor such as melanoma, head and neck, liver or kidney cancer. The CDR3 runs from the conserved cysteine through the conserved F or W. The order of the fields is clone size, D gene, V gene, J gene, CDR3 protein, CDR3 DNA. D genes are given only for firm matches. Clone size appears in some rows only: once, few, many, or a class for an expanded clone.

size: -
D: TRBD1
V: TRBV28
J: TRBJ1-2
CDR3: CASSRPQGVSGYTF
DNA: TGTGCCAGCAGCCGACCACAGGGGGTTAGCGGCTACACCTTC

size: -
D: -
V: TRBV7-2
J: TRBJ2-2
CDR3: CASSVVGGPNTGELFF
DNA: TGTGCCAGCAGTGTAGTGGGGGGCCCGAACACCGGGGAGCTGTTTTTT

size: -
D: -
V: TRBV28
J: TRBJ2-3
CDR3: CARTSGTRSTDTQYF
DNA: TGTGCCAGAACGTCCGGGACAAGAAGCACAGATACGCAGTATTTT

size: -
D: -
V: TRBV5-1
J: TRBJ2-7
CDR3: CASSPETYEQYF
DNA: TGCGCCAGCAGCCCGGAAACTTACGAGCAGTACTTC

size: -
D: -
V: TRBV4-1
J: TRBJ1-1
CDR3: CASSQGDRIVTEAFF
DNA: TGCGCCAGCAGCCAAGGTGACAGGATAGTCACTGAAGCTTTCTTT

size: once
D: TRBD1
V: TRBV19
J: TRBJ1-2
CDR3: CASSPRDRGYSAGYTF
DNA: TGTGCCAGTAGTCCTCGGGACAGGGGGTATTCGGCCGGCTACACCTTC

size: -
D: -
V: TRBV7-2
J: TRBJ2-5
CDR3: CASSFPATPGETQYF
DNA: TGTGCCAGCAGCTTTCCGGCCACACCGGGAGAGACCCAGTACTTC

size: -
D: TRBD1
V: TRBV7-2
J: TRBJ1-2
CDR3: CASSLAGDRAGYTF
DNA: TGTGCCAGCAGCTTAGCCGGGGACAGGGCTGGCTACACCTTC

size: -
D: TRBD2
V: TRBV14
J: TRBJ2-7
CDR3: CASSQRIGGAYEQYF
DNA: TGTGCCAGCAGCCAAAGAATCGGGGGGGCGTACGAGCAGTACTTC

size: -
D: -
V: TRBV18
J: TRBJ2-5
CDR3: CASSPGVARGQETQYF
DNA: TGTGCCAGCTCGCCGGGCGTGGCCCGGGGGCAAGAGACCCAGTACTTC

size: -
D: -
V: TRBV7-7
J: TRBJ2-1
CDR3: CASSSGSSYNEQFF
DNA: TGTGCTAGCAGCTCCGGGTCGTCCTACAATGAGCAGTTCTTC

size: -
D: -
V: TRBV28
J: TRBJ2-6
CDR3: CASSSSGRPIPVLTF
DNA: TGTGCCAGCAGTTCGTCGGGACGGCCCATCCCCGTCCTGACTTTC

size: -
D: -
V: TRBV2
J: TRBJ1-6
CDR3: CASSGDYNSPLHF
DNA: TGTGCCAGCAGCGGGGACTATAATTCACCCCTCCACTTT

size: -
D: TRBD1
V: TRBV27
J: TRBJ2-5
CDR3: CASSQPSGQGFQETQYF
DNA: TGTGCCAGCAGTCAACCTTCGGGACAGGGTTTCCAAGAGACCCAGTACTTC

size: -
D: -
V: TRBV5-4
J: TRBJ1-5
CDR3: CASSQDLGSNQPQHF
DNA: TGTGCCAGCAGCCAAGATTTAGGGAGCAATCAGCCCCAGCATTTT

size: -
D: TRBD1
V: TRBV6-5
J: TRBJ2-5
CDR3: CASSRRYRGQETQYF
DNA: TGTGCCAGCAGCAGAAGATACAGGGGCCAAGAGACCCAGTACTTC

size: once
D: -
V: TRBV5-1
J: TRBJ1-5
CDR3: CASSLVGENQPQHF
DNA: TGCGCCAGCAGCTTGGTCGGAGAGAATCAGCCCCAGCATTTT

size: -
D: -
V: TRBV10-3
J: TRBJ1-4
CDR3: CAISGENEKLFF
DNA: TGTGCCATCAGTGGTGAAAATGAAAAACTGTTTTTT

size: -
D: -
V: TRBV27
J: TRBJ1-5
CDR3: CASSFVGQPQHF
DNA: TGTGCCAGCAGTTTTGTGGGACAGCCCCAGCATTTT

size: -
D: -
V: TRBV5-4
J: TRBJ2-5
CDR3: CASSLGSIGAGETQYF
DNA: TGTGCCAGCAGCTTGGGGTCAATCGGGGCTGGGGAGACCCAGTACTTC

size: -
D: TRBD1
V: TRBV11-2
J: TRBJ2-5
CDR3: CASSLRLDRAEEQYF
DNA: TGTGCCAGCAGCTTGAGACTGGACAGGGCGGAAGAGCAGTACTTC

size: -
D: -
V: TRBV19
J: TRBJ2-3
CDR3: CASSIGQASTDTQYF
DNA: TGTGCCAGTAGTATAGGACAGGCTAGCACAGATACGCAGTATTTT

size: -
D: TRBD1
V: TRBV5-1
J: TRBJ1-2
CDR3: CASRLTGTAFLGYTF
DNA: TGCGCCAGCCGACTAACCGGGACAGCCTTCCTGGGCTACACCTTC

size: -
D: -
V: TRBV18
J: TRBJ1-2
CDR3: CASSPNEHGYTF
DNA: TGTGCCAGCTCTCCAAACGAGCATGGCTACACCTTC

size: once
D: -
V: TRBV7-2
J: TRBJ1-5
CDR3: CASSSDVRGQPQHF
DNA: TGTGCCAGCAGCTCGGATGTGCGAGGGCAGCCCCAGCATTTT

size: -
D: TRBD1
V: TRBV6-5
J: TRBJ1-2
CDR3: CASSSTPGGTNYGYTF
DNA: TGTGCCAGCAGTTCTACCCCAGGGGGGACCAACTATGGCTACACCTTC

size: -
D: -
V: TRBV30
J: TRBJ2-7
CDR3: CAWSLAIEQYF
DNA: TGTGCCTGGAGCCTAGCCATCGAGCAGTACTTC

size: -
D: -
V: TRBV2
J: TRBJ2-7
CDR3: CASSGGSLSYEQYF
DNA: TGTGCCAGCAGTGGAGGGAGCCTCTCCTACGAGCAGTACTTC

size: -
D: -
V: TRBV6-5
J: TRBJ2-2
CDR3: CASTPGFGELFF
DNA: TGTGCCAGCACTCCAGGGTTCGGGGAGCTGTTTTTT

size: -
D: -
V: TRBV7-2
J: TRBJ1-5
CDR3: CASSLGGDQPQHF
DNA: TGTGCCAGCAGCTTAGGAGGCGATCAGCCCCAGCATTTT

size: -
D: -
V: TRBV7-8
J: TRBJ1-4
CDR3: CASSLGGRVVTNEKLFF
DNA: TGTGCCAGCAGCTTAGGGGGGCGGGTAGTGACTAATGAAAAACTGTTTTTT

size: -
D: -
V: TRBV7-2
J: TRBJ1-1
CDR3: CASSLGVNMGTEAFF
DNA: TGTGCCAGCAGCTTAGGTGTGAATATGGGAACTGAAGCTTTCTTT

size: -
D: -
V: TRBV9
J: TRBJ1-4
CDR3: CASSVGPNEKLFF
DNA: TGTGCCAGCAGCGTAGGGCCGAATGAAAAACTGTTTTTT

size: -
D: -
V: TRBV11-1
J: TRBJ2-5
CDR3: CASSLNREETQYF
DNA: TGTGCCAGCAGCTTAAACAGAGAAGAGACCCAGTACTTC

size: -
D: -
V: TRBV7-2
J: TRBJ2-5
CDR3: CASSLGTITQETQYF
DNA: TGTGCCAGCAGCTTAGGGACAATTACACAAGAGACCCAGTACTTC

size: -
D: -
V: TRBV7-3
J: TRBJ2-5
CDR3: CASSSGGGGETQYF
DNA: TGTGCCAGCAGCTCAGGAGGGGGCGGAGAGACCCAGTACTTC

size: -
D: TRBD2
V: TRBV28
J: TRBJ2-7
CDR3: CASTGPRDYSYEQYF
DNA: TGTGCCAGCACCGGCCCTCGGGACTACTCCTACGAGCAGTACTTC

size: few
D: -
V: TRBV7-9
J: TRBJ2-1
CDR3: CASSLGDGRSYNEQFF
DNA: TGTGCCAGCAGCTTAGGAGACGGGCGCTCCTACAATGAGCAGTTCTTC

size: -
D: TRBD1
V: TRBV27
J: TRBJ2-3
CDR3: CASSRDRSTDTQYF
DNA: TGTGCCAGCAGCCGGGACAGAAGCACAGATACGCAGTATTTT

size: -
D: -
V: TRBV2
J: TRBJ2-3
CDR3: CASSAVMAFRDTQYF
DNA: TGTGCCAGCAGTGCGGTGATGGCCTTTAGGGATACGCAGTATTTT

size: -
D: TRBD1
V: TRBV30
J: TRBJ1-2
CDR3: CAWSGGQGFDGYTF
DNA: TGTGCCTGGAGTGGCGGACAGGGGTTTGATGGCTACACCTTC

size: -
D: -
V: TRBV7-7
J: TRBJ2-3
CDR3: CASSLRLQDTQYF
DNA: TGTGCTAGCAGCTTAAGACTCCAGGATACGCAGTATTTT

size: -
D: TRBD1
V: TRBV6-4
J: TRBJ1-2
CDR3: CASSDNRGYGYTF
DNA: TGTGCCAGCAGTGATAACAGGGGATATGGCTACACCTTC

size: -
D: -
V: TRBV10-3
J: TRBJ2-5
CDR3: CAIRGEVEETQYF
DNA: TGTGCCATCAGGGGAGAGGTCGAAGAGACCCAGTACTTC

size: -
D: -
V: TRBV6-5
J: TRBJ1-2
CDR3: CASFTGRANYGYTF
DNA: TGTGCCAGCTTTACAGGGAGAGCTAACTATGGCTACACCTTC

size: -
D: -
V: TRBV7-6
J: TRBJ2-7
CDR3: CASSLAEGGKKYF
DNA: TGTGCCAGCAGCTTAGCGGAGGGGGGGAAGAAGTACTTC

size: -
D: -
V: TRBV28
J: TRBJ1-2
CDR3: CASSLGGTRNYGYTF
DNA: TGTGCCAGCAGTTTAGGAGGCACACGTAACTATGGCTACACCTTC

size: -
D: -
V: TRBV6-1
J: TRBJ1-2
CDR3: CASNRLGTAGEGYTF
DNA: TGTGCCAGCAACCGCCTAGGGACCGCGGGTGAGGGCTACACCTTC

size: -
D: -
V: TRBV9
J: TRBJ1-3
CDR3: CASSVPGVGNTIYF
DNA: TGTGCCAGCAGCGTCCCAGGGGTCGGAAACACCATATATTTT